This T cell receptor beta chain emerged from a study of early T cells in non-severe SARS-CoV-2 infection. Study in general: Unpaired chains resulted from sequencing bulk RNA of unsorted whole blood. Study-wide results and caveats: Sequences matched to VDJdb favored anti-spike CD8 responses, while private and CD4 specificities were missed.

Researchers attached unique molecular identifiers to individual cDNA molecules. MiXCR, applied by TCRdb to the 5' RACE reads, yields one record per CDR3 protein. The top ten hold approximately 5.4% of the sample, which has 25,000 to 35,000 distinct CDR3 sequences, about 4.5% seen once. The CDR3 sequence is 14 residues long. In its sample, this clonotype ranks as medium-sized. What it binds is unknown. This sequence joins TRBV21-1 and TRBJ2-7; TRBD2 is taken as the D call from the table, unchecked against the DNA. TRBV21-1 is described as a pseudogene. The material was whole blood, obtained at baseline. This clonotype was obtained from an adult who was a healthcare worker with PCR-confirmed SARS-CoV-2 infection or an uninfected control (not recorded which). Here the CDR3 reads CASKGGGSSYEQYF. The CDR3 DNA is TGTGCCAGCAAGGGTGGCGGGTCGAGCTACGAGCAGTACTTC.